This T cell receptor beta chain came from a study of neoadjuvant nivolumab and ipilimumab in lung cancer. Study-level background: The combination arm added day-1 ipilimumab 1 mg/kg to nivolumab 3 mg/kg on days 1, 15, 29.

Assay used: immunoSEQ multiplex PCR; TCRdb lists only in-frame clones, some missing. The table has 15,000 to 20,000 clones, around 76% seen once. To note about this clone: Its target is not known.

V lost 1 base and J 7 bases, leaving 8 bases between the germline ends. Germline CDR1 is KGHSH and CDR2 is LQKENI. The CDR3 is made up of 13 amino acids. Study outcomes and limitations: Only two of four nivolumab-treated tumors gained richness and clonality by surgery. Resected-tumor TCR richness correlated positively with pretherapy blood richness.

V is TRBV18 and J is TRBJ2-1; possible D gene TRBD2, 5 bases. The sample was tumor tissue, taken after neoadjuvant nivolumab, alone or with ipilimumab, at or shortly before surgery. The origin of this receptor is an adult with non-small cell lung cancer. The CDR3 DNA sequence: TGTGCCAGCTCACCACTTCCGGGGAATGAGCAGTTCTTC. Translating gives CASSPLPGNEQFF.